This T cell receptor beta chain came from a study of cytomegalovirus exposure and HLA in healthy donors. Study summary: Genotyping of 300 to 450 donors showed that 65% to 90% belonged to the Caucasian-associated ancestry cluster. General study results and limits: A missense variant in DCLRE1C was later tied to TCR beta V- and J-gene trimming. In an earlier analysis, productive rearrangement rates for most beta V segments clustered near 87% or 30%.

For this clone: Its antigen remains unidentified.

Amplification used 60 Vbeta primers and 13 Jbeta primers. Libraries were prepared by immunoSEQ multiplex PCR; TCRdb keeps only in-frame clonotypes and omits some of them. Its table lists around 130,000 clones. The CDR3 length is 13 residues. The V end was cut by 7 bases, the J end by 1 base, with 10 bases between. Germline CDR1 and CDR2: SNHLY and FYNNEI. Sequenced sample: PBMCs. This clonotype was obtained from a woman in her fifties or sixties in good health and CMV-seronegative. The chain couples TRBV2 to TRBJ1-1; tentative D call: TRBD1 (5 bases). CDR3 protein: CASKYRRNTEAFF. Here the CDR3 DNA reads TGTGCCAGCAAGTACAGGAGGAACACTGAAGCTTTCTTT. The entire variable domain, with the rest obtained from reference TRBV2 and TRBJ1-1, is as follows: EPEVTQTPSHQVTQMGQEVILRCVPISNHLYFYWYRQILGQKVEFLVSFYNNEISEKSEIFDDQFSVERPDGSNFTLKIRSTKLEDSAMYFCASKYRRNTEAFFGQGTRLTVV.